The entry that follows covers one TCR beta chain sequence. Its antigen is still unknown. This may be a read error, as it is one base from a much larger clone. The data stem from a study of tumor-infiltrating lymphocytes in primary liver carcinoma. Across the whole study: The patients comprised men and women between the ages of 30 and 69 years. Regarding the study as a whole: A significantly higher top-250-clone fraction was recorded for tumors than for blood (p = 0.039). Lower overlap was observed for tumor-adjacent and tumor-blood pairs relative to tumor region pairs.

TCR beta cDNA came from approximately 0.55 ug total RNA, primed with a constant-region primer. Libraries for TCR beta were built through three nested multiplex PCR rounds, which together made up a slightly modified ARM-PCR procedure. TCRdb ran MiXCR on the multiplex PCR reads and lists one entry per CDR3 protein. The table includes about 320,000 distinct CDR3 sequences, around three fifths detected once. Unsorted whole blood served as the source of blood RNA, and germline DNA was extracted as well. They drew approximately 4.2 milliliters of peripheral blood before surgery. What was sequenced was peripheral blood. This sequence originates from a man aged 40-49 years with primary liver carcinoma and hepatitis B virus infection.

As DNA, the CDR3 is TGTGCCAGCAGTCCAGGGGCCGGCTTCAATGAGCAGTTCTTC. It yields the protein CASSPGAGFNEQFF. The rearrangement links TRBV12-3 or TRBV12-4 to TRBJ2-1, with D possibly TRBD1 on 6 matching bases. The CDR3 sequence is 14 residues long. Trimming pared 5 bases from V and 6 bases from J, leaving 14 bases between.